Shown below are 32 T cell receptor beta chains from a single sample sequenced in a study of blood T cell repertoires in COVID-19. Only in-frame clones appear in the TCRdb table, and some are missing; sequencing was by immunoSEQ multiplex PCR. The top ten clones hold around a sixth of a sample with roughly 88,000 clones, more than 80% of them seen once. Sequencing used peripheral blood. The source is a woman older than 75 with acute or convalescent COVID-19.

This clone turned up a few times. The chain has TRBV12-3 or TRBV12-4 and TRBJ1-1, with D hard to call. V was trimmed by 5 bases and J by 5 bases, leaving 9 bases between them. The CDR3 runs to 12 residues. The CDR3 sequence: CASSIPRTEAFF. The DNA for the CDR3 is TGTGCCAGCAGTATACCGAGGACTGAAGCTTTCTTT.

The chain links TRBV7-2 to TRBJ1-1, with D possibly being TRBD1 (6 bases). V was clipped by 6 bases and J by 6 bases, with 17 bases between them. Germline V gene data show CDR1 as SGHTA and CDR2 as FQGNSA. The CDR3 is 14 amino acids. The CDR3 is CASRAGGGDPEAFF. Written as DNA, the CDR3 is TGTGCCAGCAGGGCCGGTGGGGGCGATCCTGAAGCTTTCTTT.

This clone came up a few times. The rearrangement links TRBV6-6 to TRBJ2-1; TRBD2 is a possible D gene (7 bases). Germline V gene data show CDR1 as MNHNY and CDR2 as SVGAGI (reference sequence). The CDR3 loop spans 14 amino acids. Trimming removed 8 bases at V and 8 bases at J, with 19 bases between. The CDR3 DNA is TGTGCCAGCTCAACATGGGGGGGCCGGGATGAGCAGTTCTTC. Translation gives CASSTWGGRDEQFF.

The CDR3 loop reads CASSPLRKTTSGGPDTQYF. The CDR3, as DNA: TGTGCCAGCTCACCACTTCGTAAGACAACTAGCGGGGGGCCAGATACGCAGTATTTT. V usage is TRBV18 and J usage is TRBJ2-3; 12 bases fit TRBD2. Per germline, CDR1 KGHSH and CDR2 LQKENI. CDR3 length equals 19 residues. V lost 1 base and J lost 4; bases outside the gene matches: 12.

This clone came up once. V and J are TRBV7-9 and TRBJ1-2; no reliable D call. The CDR3 contains 14 residues. V was trimmed by 1 base and J by 2 bases, leaving 8 bases between them. From germline, CDR1 is SEHNR and CDR2 FQNEAQ (reference sequence). Written as DNA, the CDR3 is TGTGCCAGCAGCTTAGTCTCCGGGAACTATGGCTACACCTTC. Translating gives CASSLVSGNYGYTF.

The rearrangement joins TRBV5-8 to TRBJ2-7; 7 bases line up with TRBD1. Trimming at V came to 5 bases and at J to 1 base, leaving 12 bases not matched to a gene. Germline V gene sequence: CDR1 SGHTS, CDR2 YDEGEE. The CDR3 runs 16 residues. CDR3 in amino acids: CASSFRQGARSYEQYF. Written as DNA, the CDR3 is TGTGCCAGCAGTTTTCGACAGGGAGCGAGGTCCTACGAGCAGTACTTC. The full variable domain, completed using reference TRBV5-8 and TRBJ2-7, is EAGVTQSPTHLIKTRGQQATLRCSPISGHTSVYWYQQALGLGLQFLLWYDEGEERNRGNFPPRFSGRQFPNYSSELNVNALELEDSALYLCASSFRQGARSYEQYFGPGTRLTVT.

The rearrangement uses TRBV9 and TRBJ1-2, with no clear D. The germline V gene encodes CDR1 SGDLS and CDR2 YYNGEE. The CDR3 sequence is 12 residues long. V lost 0 bases to trimming and J lost 2 bases, with 2 bases between them. This CDR3 is CASSVANYGYTF. The CDR3 DNA reads TGTGCCAGCAGCGTAGCGAACTATGGCTACACCTTC.

V is TRBV29-1 and J is TRBJ1-2; D is uncertain. Trimming stripped 2 bases from V and 6 bases from J, with 10 bases between. The germline gives CDR1 SQVTM, CDR2 ANQGSEA. This CDR3 has 12 residues. CDR3 residues: CSVETGRNGYTF. The CDR3 DNA reads TGCAGCGTTGAAACGGGGAGGAATGGCTACACCTTC.

In its sample, this clone was seen once. The chain combines TRBV3-1 (or the pseudogene TRBV3-2) with TRBJ1-2; no clear D gene. CDR3 length: 12 residues. Trimming stripped 1 base from V and 6 bases from J, with 6 bases between. Germline-derived CDR1 and CDR2 are LGHDT and YNNKEL (reference sequence). The CDR3 bases are TGTGCCAGCAGCCAAGGAGTCCATGGCTACACCTTC. It specifies CASSQGVHGYTF.

The table lists this clone with a count of one. The V call is TRBV11-2, the J call TRBJ1-2, with 9 bases matching TRBD1. The CDR3 spans 14 residues. Germline CDR1 is SGHAT and CDR2 is FQNNGV. V lost 4 bases and J lost 4; bases outside the gene matches: 4. The CDR3: CASSSSDRGYGYTF. The DNA of the CDR3 is TGTGCCAGCAGCTCATCGGACAGGGGCTATGGCTACACCTTC. The full variable domain, its missing parts supplied by reference TRBV11-2 and TRBJ1-2, is EAGVAQSPRYKIIEKRQSVAFWCNPISGHATLYWYQQILGQGPKLLIQFQNNGVVDDSQLPKDRFSAERLKGVDSTLKIQPAKLEDSAVYLCASSSSDRGYGYTFGSGTRLTVV.

The rearrangement joins TRBV28 to TRBJ2-7; D gene uncertain. The V and J ends lost 7 bases and 2 bases respectively, with 18 bases between them. The CDR3 totals 15 residues. CDR1 is MDHEN and CDR2 is SYDVKM in the germline V gene. CDR3: CASNTIAVKTYEQYF. The DNA for the CDR3 is TGTGCCAGCAACACAATCGCAGTTAAGACCTACGAGCAGTACTTC.

V gene TRBV5-1 combines with J gene TRBJ2-5; TRBD1 aligns across 7 bases. Germline assignment: CDR1 SGHRS and CDR2 YFSETQ. V gave up 1 base and J gave up 4 bases; unmatched junction bases: 7. The CDR3 has 15 residues. The CDR3 DNA follows: TGCGCCAGCAGCTTGAACAGGGGAGTTTCAGAGACCCAGTACTTC. Translated, it gives CASSLNRGVSETQYF. Variable domain in full (rest from reference TRBV5-1 and TRBJ2-5): KAGVTQTPRYLIKTRGQQVTLSCSPISGHRSVSWYQQTPGQGLQFLFEYFSETQRNKGNFPGRFSGRQFSNSRSEMNVSTLELGDSALYLCASSLNRGVSETQYFGPGTRLLVL.

The V call is TRBV4-1, the J call TRBJ1-3; 7 bases match TRBD1. This CDR3 contains 15 residues. The junction had 5 bases not matched to a gene; V was cut back by 4 bases and J by 2 bases. The germline CDR1 and CDR2 sequences are MGHRA and YSYEKL. The CDR3 reads CASSRPGTAGNTIYF. The CDR3 DNA is TGCGCCAGCAGCCGCCCCGGGACAGCTGGAAACACCATATATTTT.

This chain joins TRBV6-5 and TRBJ1-6; no clear D gene. This CDR3 is 16 amino acids long. V was cut by 3 bases and J by 5 bases, with 14 bases left in between. CDR1 and CDR2 (germline): MNHEY, SVGAGI. CDR3 in DNA: TGTGCCAGCAGTTATAAAATGGTAGGAGATAATTCACCCCTCCACTTT. This sequence encodes CASSYKMVGDNSPLHF.

This chain joins TRBV4-3 and TRBJ1-4, with D perhaps matching TRBD1 (6 bases). The CDR3 length is 16 residues. Germline CDR1 LGHNA, CDR2 YSLEER. V lost 3 bases and J 4 bases, leaving 15 bases between the germline ends. The CDR3 reads CASSHILGAGNEKLFF. The CDR3 DNA reads TGCGCCAGCAGCCATATACTGGGGGCAGGTAATGAAAAACTGTTTTTT.

The chain couples TRBV29-1 to TRBJ1-1; no clear D. This CDR3 is 14 amino acids long. V lost 3 bases, J lost 1 base, and 12 bases lay in between. Per germline, CDR1 SQVTM and CDR2 ANQGSEA. The CDR3 region has the DNA TGCAGCGTTGACAAGGGAGGAACGAACACTGAAGCTTTCTTT. Amino acid sequence: CSVDKGGTNTEAFF.

This clone showed up just once. The V call is TRBV10-3, the J call TRBJ2-3; 8 nucleotides match TRBD2. Germline-derived CDR1 and CDR2 are ENHRY and SYGVKD. The CDR3 covers 13 residues. V dropped 11 bases and J dropped 2; count of bases not matched to a gene: 6. The chain's CDR3 is CAVTSGPTDTQYF. The CDR3 coding sequence is TGTGCCGTCACTAGCGGCCCCACAGATACGCAGTATTTT.

V is TRBV7-3 and J is TRBJ1-2; 7 bases are a match to TRBD1. Germline V lookup: CDR1 SGHTA, CDR2 FQGTGA. This CDR3 contains 17 residues. Unmatched junction bases numbered 15, after V lost 0 bases and J lost 8 bases. Here the CDR3 DNA reads TGTGCCAGCAGCTTAACCCCGGACAGGCGGACGAGAGGAGGCTACACCTTC. Its protein product is CASSLTPDRRTRGGYTF.

This rearrangement joins TRBV6-5 to TRBJ1-4; 9 positions match TRBD1. This CDR3 region has 15 residues. V lost 5 bases to trimming and J lost 5 bases; unmatched junction nucleotides: 6. Germline CDR1 and CDR2: MNHEY and SVGAGI. CDR3 residues: CASSTPGQGNEKLFF. For the CDR3, the DNA is TGTGCCAGCAGTACGCCGGGACAGGGCAATGAAAAACTGTTTTTT.

The chain recombines TRBV19 with TRBJ2-3; perhaps TRBD1 as D (5 bases). Germline CDR1 is LNHDA and CDR2 is SQIVND (reference sequence). V lost 0 bases, J lost 4 bases, and 14 bases lay in between. The CDR3 length is 16 residues. The CDR3 DNA reads as TGTGCCAGTAGTATAGAAGTAGGGGCAAGATCAGATACGCAGTATTTT. Translating gives CASSIEVGARSDTQYF.

The chain is built from TRBV19 and TRBJ1-5, with D maybe TRBD1 (6 bases). V gave up 1 base and J gave up 3 bases, with 16 bases separating them. The CDR3 consists of 17 residues. Germline V gene data show CDR1 as LNHDA and CDR2 as SQIVND (reference sequence). The CDR3 DNA is TGTGCCAGTAGTATAGGGGGCCGGACAGTTATCAATCAGCCCCAGCATTTT. It specifies CASSIGGRTVINQPQHF.

This clone came up once. The genes are TRBV6-5 and TRBJ1-3; 7 positions agree with TRBD1. Germline V gene lookup returns CDR1 MNHEY and CDR2 SVGAGI. V lost 6 bases and J lost 4; bases outside the gene matches: 9. The CDR3 is made up of 15 amino acids. The CDR3: CASSSGGSLGNTIYF. The CDR3 nucleotides are TGTGCCAGCAGCTCAGGGGGAAGTCTCGGAAACACCATATATTTT.

V gene TRBV2 combines with J gene TRBJ1-5; 10 nucleotides align to TRBD1. Germline lookup yields CDR1 SNHLY and CDR2 FYNNEI. CDR3 length: 15 residues. V gave up 6 bases and J gave up 9 bases; unmatched junction bases: 11. CDR3 nucleotides: TGTGCCAGCAGCGAGGGGGACAGGGGAGGGCGGCCCCAGCATTTT. Translation: CASSEGDRGGRPQHF.

V gene TRBV10-2 combines with J gene TRBJ1-5; a weak D match, TRBD1 (6 bases). This CDR3 has 15 residues. Germline-derived CDR1 and CDR2 are WSHSY and SAAADI. The germline V and J ends were trimmed by 0 bases and 1 base, with 7 bases remaining between them. CDR3 DNA: TGCGCCAGCAGTGAGTCAGGGGGAAGCAATCAGCCCCAGCATTTT. It codes for CASSESGGSNQPQHF.

J is TRBJ1-5 and V is TRBV28; TRBD1 might be the D (5 bases). Trimming took 6 bases from V and 5 from J, leaving 17 bases between them. Germline assignment: CDR1 MDHEN and CDR2 SYDVKM. The CDR3 length is 15 residues. CDR3 in DNA: TGTGCCAGCAGAGGGGCGGGGGGGGAATATCAGCCCCAGCATTTT. Encoded protein: CASRGAGGEYQPQHF.

This clone has only a few counts. The genes are TRBV20-1 and TRBJ1-1; maybe TRBD1 (6 bases). Per germline, CDR1 DFQATT and CDR2 SNEGSKA (reference sequence). V shed 3 bases and J shed 9 bases, with 14 bases lying between them. The length of the CDR3 is 12 residues. Here the CDR3 reads CSASLAQGKAFF. The CDR3 DNA reads TGCAGTGCTAGTCTTGCACAGGGTAAAGCTTTCTTT.

This sequence joins TRBV7-2 and TRBJ2-1, with D maybe TRBD2 (5 bases). Per the germline V gene, CDR1 is SGHTA and CDR2 is FQGNSA. The CDR3 covers 15 residues. V was shortened by 5 bases and J by 6 bases, with 17 bases between the two germline ends. The CDR3 loop reads CASSPDFTATNEQFF. CDR3 in DNA: TGTGCCAGCAGCCCGGACTTCACCGCCACCAATGAGCAGTTCTTC.

Concerning this clone: Distinct nucleotide sequences in the sample also encode this CDR3. This chain joins TRBV15 and TRBJ2-2, with 9 bases matching TRBD1. J was trimmed by 5 bases and V by 6 bases; bases with no gene match: 7. CDR1 is LNHNV, CDR2 YYDKDF, per germline (reference sequence). The CDR3 is made up of 15 amino acids. The CDR3 loop reads CATSSGQGNTGELFF. CDR3 nucleotides: TGTGCCACCAGTTCGGGACAGGGAAATACCGGGGAGCTGTTTTTT.

There are a few counts of this clone. CDR3 in amino acids: CASSVAGGDGQPQHF. The CDR3 nucleotides are TGTGCCAGCAGCGTAGCAGGGGGCGATGGTCAGCCCCAGCATTTT. This chain links TRBV9 with TRBJ1-5; 8 nucleotides line up with TRBD1. Germline V gene lookup returns CDR1 SGDLS and CDR2 YYNGEE. The CDR3 runs 15 residues. Trimming removed 0 bases from V and 6 bases from J; junction bases left unmatched: 5.

V is TRBV1 and J is TRBJ2-3; TRBD2, the table's D call, was not compared with the DNA. TRBV1 is a recognized pseudogene. The CDR3 sequence is 18 residues long. CDR3 in DNA: TGCACCAGCAGCCAAGGCACTAGCGGGGGGGCGGGCACAGATACGCAGTATTTT. Amino acid sequence: CTSSQGTSGGAGTDTQYF.

The gene calls are TRBV6-5 and TRBJ1-2; no clear D. Trimming left V 7 bases short and J 4 bases short, with 13 bases between. The CDR3 loop spans 13 amino acids. The germline V gene encodes CDR1 MNHEY and CDR2 SVGAGI. Here the CDR3 DNA reads TGTGCCAGCACCTTAGACACCGCCTATGGCTACACCTTC. Translated, it gives CASTLDTAYGYTF.

This chain connects TRBV12-3 or TRBV12-4 to TRBJ1-2; TRBD1 might be the D (5 bases). Trimming removed 3 bases at V and 8 bases at J, with 10 bases between. CDR3 length: 12 amino acids. DNA for the CDR3: TGTGCCAGCAGTTTTTCCAGGGTGGGCTACACCTTC. Its protein product is CASSFSRVGYTF.